This T cell receptor beta chain came from a study of shared clonotypes between healthy human individuals. Study at large: Contributing individuals were a couple of females and a few males aged 18 to 49.

Sequenced by immunoSEQ multiplex PCR; TCRdb stores in-frame clones only, minus some. The sample lists some 1,400,000 clones, approximately 96% occurring once. Sequenced material: naive CD4+ T cells sorted from blood. Subset in this sample: CD45RA+ positively selected. The clonotype originates from a man under 40 in good health.

CDR3 DNA: TGTGCCAGCAGCTTAGTCGGTGGACTTAGTTTCAATGAGCAGTTCTTC. This sequence encodes CASSLVGGLSFNEQFF. V and J are TRBV7-2 and TRBJ2-1, with D possibly being TRBD2 (5 bases). The V end was cut by 1 base, the J end by 6 bases, with 16 bases between. CDR1 is SGHTA and CDR2 is FQGNSA in the germline V gene. The CDR3 covers 16 residues.